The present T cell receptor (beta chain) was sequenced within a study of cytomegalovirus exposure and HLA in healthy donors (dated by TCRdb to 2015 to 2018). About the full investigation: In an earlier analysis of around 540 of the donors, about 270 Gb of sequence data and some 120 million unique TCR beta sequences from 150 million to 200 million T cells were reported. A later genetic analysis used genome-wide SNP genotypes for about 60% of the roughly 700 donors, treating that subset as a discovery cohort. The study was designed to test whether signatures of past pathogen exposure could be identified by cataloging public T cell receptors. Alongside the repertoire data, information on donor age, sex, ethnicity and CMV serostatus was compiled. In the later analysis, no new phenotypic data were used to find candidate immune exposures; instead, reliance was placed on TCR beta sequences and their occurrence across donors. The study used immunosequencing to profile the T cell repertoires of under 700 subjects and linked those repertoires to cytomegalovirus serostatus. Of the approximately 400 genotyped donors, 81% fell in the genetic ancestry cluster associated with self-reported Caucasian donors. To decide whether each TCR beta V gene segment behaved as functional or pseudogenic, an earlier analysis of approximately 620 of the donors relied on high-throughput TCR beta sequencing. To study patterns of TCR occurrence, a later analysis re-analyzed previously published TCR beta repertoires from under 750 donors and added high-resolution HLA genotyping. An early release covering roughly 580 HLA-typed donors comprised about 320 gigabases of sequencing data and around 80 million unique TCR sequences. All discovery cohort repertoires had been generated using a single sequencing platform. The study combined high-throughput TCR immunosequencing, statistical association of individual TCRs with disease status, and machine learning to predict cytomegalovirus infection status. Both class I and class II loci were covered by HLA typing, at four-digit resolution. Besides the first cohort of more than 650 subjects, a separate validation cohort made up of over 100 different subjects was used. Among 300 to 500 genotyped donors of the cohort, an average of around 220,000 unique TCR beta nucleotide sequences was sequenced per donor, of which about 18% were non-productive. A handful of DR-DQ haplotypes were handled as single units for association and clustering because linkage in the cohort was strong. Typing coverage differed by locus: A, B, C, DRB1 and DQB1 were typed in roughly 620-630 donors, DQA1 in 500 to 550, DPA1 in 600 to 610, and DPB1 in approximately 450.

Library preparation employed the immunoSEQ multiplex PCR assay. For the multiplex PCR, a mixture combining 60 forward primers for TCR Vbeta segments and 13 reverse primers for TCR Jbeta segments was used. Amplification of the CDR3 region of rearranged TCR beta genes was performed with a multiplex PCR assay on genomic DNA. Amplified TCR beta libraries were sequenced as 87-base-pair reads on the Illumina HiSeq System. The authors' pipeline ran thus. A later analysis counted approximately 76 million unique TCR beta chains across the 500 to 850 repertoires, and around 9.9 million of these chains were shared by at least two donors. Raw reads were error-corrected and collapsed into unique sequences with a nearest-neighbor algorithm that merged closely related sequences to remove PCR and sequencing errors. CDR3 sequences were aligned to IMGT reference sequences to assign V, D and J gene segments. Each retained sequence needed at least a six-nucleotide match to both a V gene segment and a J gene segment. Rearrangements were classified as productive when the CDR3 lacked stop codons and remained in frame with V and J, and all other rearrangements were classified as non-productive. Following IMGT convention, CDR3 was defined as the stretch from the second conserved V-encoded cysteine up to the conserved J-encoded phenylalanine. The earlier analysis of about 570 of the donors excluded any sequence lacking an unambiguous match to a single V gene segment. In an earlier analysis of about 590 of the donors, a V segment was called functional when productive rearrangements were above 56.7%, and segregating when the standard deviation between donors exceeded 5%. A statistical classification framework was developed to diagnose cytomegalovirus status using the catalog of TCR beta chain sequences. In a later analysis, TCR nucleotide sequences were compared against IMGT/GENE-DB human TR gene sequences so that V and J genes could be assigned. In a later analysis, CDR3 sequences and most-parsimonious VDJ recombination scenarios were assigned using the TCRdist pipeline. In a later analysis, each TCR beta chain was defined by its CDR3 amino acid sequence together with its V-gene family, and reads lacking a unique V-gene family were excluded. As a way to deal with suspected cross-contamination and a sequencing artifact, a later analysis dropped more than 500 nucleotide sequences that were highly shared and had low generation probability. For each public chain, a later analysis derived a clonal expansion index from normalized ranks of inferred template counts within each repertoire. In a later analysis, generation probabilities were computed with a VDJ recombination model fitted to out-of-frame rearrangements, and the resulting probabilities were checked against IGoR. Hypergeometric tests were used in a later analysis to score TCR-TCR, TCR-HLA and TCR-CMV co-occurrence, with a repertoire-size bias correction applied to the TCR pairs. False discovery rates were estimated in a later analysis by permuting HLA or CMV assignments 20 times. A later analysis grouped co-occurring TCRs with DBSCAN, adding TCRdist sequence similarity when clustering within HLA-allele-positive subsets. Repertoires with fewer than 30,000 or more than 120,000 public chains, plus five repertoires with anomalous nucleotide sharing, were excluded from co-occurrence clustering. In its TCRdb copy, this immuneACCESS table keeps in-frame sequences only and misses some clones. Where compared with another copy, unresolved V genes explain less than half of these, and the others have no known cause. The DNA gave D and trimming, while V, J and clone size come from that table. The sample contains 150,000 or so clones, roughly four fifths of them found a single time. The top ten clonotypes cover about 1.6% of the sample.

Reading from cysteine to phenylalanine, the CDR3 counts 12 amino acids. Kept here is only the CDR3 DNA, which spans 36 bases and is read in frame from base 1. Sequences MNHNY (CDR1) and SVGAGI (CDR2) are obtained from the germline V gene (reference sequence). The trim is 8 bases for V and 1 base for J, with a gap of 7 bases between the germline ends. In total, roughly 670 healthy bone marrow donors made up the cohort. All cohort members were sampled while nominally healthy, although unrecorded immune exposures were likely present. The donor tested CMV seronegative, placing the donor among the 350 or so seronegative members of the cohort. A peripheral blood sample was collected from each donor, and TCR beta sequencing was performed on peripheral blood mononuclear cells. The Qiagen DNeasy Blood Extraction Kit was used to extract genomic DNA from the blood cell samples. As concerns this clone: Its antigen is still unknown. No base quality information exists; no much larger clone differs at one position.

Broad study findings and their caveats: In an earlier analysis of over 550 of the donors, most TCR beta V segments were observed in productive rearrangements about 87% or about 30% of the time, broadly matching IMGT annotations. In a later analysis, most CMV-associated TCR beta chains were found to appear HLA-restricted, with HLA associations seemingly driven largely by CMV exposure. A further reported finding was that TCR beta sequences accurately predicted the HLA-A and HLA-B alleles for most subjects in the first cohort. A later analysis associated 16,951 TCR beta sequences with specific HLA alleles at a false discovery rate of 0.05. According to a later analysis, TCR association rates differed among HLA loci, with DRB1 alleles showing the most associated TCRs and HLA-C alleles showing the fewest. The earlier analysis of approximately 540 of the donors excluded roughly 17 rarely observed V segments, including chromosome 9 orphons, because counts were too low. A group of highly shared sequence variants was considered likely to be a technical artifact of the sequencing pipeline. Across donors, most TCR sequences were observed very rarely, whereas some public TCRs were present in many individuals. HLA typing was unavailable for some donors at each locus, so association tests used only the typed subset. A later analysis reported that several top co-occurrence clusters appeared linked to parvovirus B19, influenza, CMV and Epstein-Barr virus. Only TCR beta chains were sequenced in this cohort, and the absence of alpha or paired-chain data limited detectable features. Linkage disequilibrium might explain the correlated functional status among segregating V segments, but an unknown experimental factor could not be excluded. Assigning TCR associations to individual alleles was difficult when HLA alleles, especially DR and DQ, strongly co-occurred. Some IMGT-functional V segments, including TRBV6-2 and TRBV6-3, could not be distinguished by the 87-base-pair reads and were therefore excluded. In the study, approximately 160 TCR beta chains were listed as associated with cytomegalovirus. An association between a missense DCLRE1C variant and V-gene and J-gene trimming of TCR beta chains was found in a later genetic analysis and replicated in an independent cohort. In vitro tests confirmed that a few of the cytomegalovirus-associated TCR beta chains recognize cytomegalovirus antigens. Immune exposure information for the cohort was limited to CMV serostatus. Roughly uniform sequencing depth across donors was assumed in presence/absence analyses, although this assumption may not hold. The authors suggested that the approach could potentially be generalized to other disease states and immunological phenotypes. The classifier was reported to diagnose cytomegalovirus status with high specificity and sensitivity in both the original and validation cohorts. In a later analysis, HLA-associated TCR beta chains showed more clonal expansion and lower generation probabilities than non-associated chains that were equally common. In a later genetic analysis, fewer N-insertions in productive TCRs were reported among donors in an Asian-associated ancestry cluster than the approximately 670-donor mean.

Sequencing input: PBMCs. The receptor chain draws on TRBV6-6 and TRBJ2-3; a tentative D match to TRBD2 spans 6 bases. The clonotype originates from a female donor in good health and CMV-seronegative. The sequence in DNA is TGTGCCAGCTCTAGCGGCACAGATACGCAGTATTTT. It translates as CASSSGTDTQYF.